Presented here are 14 T cell receptor beta chains from one specimen sequenced in a study of cytomegalovirus exposure and HLA in healthy donors. Researchers ran the PCR with 60 Vbeta and 13 Jbeta primers. Assay: immunoSEQ multiplex PCR; the TCRdb copy retains only in-frame clones and omits some. The sample records approximately 250,000 clones, around 78% being singletons. The sample comprised PBMCs. The receptor set was obtained from a boy aged 5-17 years in good health and CMV-seronegative.

This chain links TRBV5-1 with TRBJ1-2; 8 nucleotides line up with TRBD1. The V segment lost 4 bases and the J segment 2 bases; nucleotides outside the gene matches: 7. The CDR3 totals 15 residues. CDR1 and CDR2 from the germline V gene are SGHRS and YFSETQ. The CDR3 here is CASSTGTGGNYGYTF. Written as DNA, the CDR3 is TGCGCCAGCAGCACCGGGACAGGAGGAAACTATGGCTACACCTTC.

V gene TRBV6-5 combines with J gene TRBJ2-1; D remains ambiguous. Germline CDR1 and CDR2: MNHEY and SVGAGI. This CDR3 contains 12 residues. Trimming stripped 5 bases from V and 7 bases from J, with 9 bases between. CDR3 amino acids: CASSPQTNEQFF. CDR3 bases: TGTGCCAGCAGTCCTCAGACTAATGAGCAGTTCTTC.

This rearrangement joins TRBV6-1 to TRBJ1-1, with a possible D match to TRBD1 (6 bases). This CDR3 region has 14 residues. Germline V gene data show CDR1 as MNHNS and CDR2 as SASEGT. Trimming removed 6 bases at V and 1 base at J, with 12 bases between. In DNA, the CDR3 is TGTGCCAGCAGACGGGACATCTGGAACACTGAAGCTTTCTTT. Protein sequence: CASRRDIWNTEAFF.

This chain uses TRBV6-1 with TRBJ2-5; perhaps TRBD1 as D (6 bases). Trimming pared 4 bases from V and 5 bases from J, leaving 17 bases between. The CDR3 runs to 15 residues. Per germline, CDR1 MNHNS and CDR2 SASEGT. The CDR3 DNA is TGTGCCAGCAGTGCAACGTACGGACAGATGGAGACCCAGTACTTC. Translated: CASSATYGQMETQYF.

This clone was seen only a few times. V usage is TRBV5-4 and J usage is TRBJ1-2; D may be TRBD1 (5 bases). CDR3 length: 14 residues. Trimming stripped 1 base from V and 4 bases from J, with 11 bases between. Germline lookup yields CDR1 SGHNT and CDR2 YYREEE (reference sequence). CDR3 sequence: CASSLWQGIYGYTF. CDR3 bases: TGTGCCAGCAGCTTGTGGCAGGGCATCTATGGCTACACCTTC. The full variable domain, with the rest looked up from reference TRBV5-4 and TRBJ1-2, is ETGVTQSPTHLIKTRGQQVTLRCSSQSGHNTVSWYQQALGQGPQFIFQYYREEENGRGNFPPRFSGLQFPNYSSELNVNALELDDSALYLCASSLWQGIYGYTFGSGTRLTVV.

The J gene is TRBJ2-5, the V gene TRBV5-1; 8 positions agree with TRBD1. Germline loops: CDR1 SGHRS, CDR2 YFSETQ. There are 14 residues in the CDR3. The ends lost 4 bases at V and 5 bases at J; junction bases unmatched: 7. CDR3 region: CASSIDRGRETQYF. The CDR3 nucleotides are TGCGCCAGCAGCATTGACAGGGGCCGGGAGACCCAGTACTTC.

The chain recombines TRBV2 with TRBJ2-1, with 9 bases aligning to TRBD1. The CDR3 is 14 amino acids. V was pared by 7 bases and J by 10 bases, with 11 bases of the junction left unmatched. Germline V gives CDR1 SNHLY, CDR2 FYNNEI. CDR3 DNA sequence: TGTGCCAGCACTAACGACAGGGGGGATTCGGAGCAGTTCTTC. This codes for CASTNDRGDSEQFF.

V gene TRBV30 combines with J gene TRBJ1-2; 11 bases match TRBD1. CDR1 and CDR2 from the germline V gene are GTSNPN and SVGIG (reference sequence). V trimming: 0 bases; J trimming: 1 base; junction bases outside the gene matches: 7. This CDR3 is 17 amino acids long. As DNA, the CDR3 is TGTGCCTGGAGTGTCCTCCTCGGGACAGGGGGTAACTATGGCTACACCTTC. This translates into CAWSVLLGTGGNYGYTF.

The rearrangement uses TRBV5-6 and TRBJ2-1, with 8 nucleotides matching TRBD2. Germline V gene lookup returns CDR1 SGHDT and CDR2 YYEEEE. The CDR3 runs to 15 residues. The trim removed 4 bases at V and 4 bases at J, leaving 7 bases unmatched. For the CDR3, the DNA is TGTGCCAGCAGCGGCGAACTAGCGGTATACAATGAGCAGTTCTTC. Translating gives CASSGELAVYNEQFF.

This clone occurred a few times. The V and J genes are TRBV5-6 and TRBJ1-1, with a tentative D call TRBD1 (5 bases). V was clipped by 0 bases and J by 5 bases, with 8 bases between them. The CDR3 runs to 13 residues. The germline V gene has CDR1 SGHDT and CDR2 YYEEEE. The CDR3 sequence is CASSLVRGTEAFF. In DNA form, the CDR3 reads TGTGCCAGCAGCTTGGTACGGGGGACTGAAGCTTTCTTT.

This clone has just one count. This chain connects TRBV7-9 to TRBJ2-3; the D gene is possibly TRBD2 (6 bases). With 4 bases removed from V and 2 bases from J, the gap between germline ends came to 19 bases. The CDR3 contains 17 residues. The germline V gene has CDR1 SEHNR and CDR2 FQNEAQ (reference sequence). CDR3 in DNA: TGTGCCAGCAGCTCCAAGATAGTTAGCGGAAACACAGATACGCAGTATTTT. Encoded protein: CASSSKIVSGNTDTQYF.

This chain joins TRBV11-2 and TRBJ1-1; D remains unclear. Trimming stripped 5 bases from V and 6 bases from J, with 10 bases between. Germline CDR1 SGHAT, CDR2 FQNNGV. The CDR3 is 12 residues long. This CDR3 is CASSVQAPEAFF. DNA for the CDR3: TGTGCCAGCAGCGTCCAGGCCCCTGAAGCTTTCTTT.

The rearrangement uses TRBV7-2 and TRBJ2-3; 8 bases are shared with TRBD2. The ends lost 6 bases at V and 1 base at J; junction bases unmatched: 9. This CDR3 comprises 16 residues. Germline lookup yields CDR1 SGHTA and CDR2 FQGNSA. The CDR3 coding sequence is TGTGCCAGCAGACCCAGGGCGGGAGGTCGCACAGATACGCAGTATTTT. This encodes CASRPRAGGRTDTQYF.

The chain carries TRBV11-3 and TRBJ2-5; 12 bases fit TRBD2. The length of the CDR3 is 13 residues. Looked up from germline, CDR1 is SGHNT and CDR2 is YENEEA. Trimming removed 4 bases from V and 9 bases from J; junction bases left unmatched: 3. DNA of the CDR3: TGTGCCAGCAGCTCCGGGACTAGCGGGTCCCAGTACTTC. Translation: CASSSGTSGSQYF.